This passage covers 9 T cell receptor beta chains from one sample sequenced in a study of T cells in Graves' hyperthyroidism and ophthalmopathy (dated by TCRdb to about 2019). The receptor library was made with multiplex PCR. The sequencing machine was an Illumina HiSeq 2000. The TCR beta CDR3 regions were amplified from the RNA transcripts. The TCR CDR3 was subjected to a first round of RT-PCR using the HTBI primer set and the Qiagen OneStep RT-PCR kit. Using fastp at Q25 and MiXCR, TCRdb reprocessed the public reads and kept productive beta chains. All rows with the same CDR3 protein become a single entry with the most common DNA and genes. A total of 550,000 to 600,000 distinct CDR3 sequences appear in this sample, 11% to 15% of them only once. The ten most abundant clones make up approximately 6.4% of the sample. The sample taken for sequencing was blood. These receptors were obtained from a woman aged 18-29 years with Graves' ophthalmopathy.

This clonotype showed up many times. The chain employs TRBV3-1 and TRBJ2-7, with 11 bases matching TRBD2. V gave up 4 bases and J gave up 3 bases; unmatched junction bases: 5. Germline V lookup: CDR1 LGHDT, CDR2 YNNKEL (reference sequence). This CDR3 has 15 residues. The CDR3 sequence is CASSPTSGSNYEQYF. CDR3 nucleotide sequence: TGTGCCAGCAGCCCCACTAGCGGGAGTAACTACGAGCAGTACTTC.

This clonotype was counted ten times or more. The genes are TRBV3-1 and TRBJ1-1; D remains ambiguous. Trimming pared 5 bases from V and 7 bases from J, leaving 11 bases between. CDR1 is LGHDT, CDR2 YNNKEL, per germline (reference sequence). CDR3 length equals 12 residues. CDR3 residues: CASSSGGYEAFF. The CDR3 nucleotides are TGTGCCAGCAGCAGTGGTGGATATGAAGCTTTCTTT.

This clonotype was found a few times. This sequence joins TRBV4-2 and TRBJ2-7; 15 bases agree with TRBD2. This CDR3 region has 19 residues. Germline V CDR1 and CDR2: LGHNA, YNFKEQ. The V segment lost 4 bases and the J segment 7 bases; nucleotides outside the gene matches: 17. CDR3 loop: CASSRGLAGGPVSPREQYF. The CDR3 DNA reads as TGTGCCAGCAGCCGCGGACTAGCGGGAGGGCCTGTGTCACCTCGGGAGCAGTACTTC.

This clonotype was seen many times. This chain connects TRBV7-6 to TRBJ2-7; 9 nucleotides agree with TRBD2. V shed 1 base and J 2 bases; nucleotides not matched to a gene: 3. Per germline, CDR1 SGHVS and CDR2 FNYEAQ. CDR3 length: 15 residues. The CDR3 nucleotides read TGTGCCAGCAGCTTAGAGTCTAGCGGGGCCTACGAGCAGTACTTC. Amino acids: CASSLESSGAYEQYF.

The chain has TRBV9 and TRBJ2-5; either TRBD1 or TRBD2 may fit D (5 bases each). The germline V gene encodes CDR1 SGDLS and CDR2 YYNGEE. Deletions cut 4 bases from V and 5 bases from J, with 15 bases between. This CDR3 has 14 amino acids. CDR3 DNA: TGTGCCAGCAGCAACGGGACCCCGGAGGAGACCCAGTACTTC. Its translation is CASSNGTPEETQYF.

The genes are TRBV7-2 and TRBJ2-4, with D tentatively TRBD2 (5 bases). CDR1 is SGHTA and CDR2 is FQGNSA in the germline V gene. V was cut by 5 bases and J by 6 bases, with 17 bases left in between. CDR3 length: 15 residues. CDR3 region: CASSGRDSGGNIQYF. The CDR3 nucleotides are TGTGCCAGCAGCGGTCGGGATTCCGGAGGAAACATTCAGTACTTC.

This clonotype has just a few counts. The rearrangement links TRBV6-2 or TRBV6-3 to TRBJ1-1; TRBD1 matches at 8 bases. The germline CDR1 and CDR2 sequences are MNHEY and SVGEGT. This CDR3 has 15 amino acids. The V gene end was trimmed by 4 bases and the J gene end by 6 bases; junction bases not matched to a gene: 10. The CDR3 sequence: CASSSQGQGWAEAFF. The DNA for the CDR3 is TGTGCCAGCAGTTCCCAAGGACAGGGTTGGGCTGAAGCTTTCTTT.

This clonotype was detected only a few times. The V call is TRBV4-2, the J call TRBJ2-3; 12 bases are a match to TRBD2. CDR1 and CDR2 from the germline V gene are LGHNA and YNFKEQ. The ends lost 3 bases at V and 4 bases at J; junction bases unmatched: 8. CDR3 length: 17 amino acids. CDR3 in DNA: TGTGCCAGCAGCCAGACGACTAGCGGGAGAAGTGCAGATACGCAGTATTTT. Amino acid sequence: CASSQTTSGRSADTQYF.

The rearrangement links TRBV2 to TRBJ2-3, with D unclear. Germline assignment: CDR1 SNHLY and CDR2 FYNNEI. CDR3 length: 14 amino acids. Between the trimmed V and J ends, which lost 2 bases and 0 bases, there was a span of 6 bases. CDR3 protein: CASSEPRSTDTQYF. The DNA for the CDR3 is TGTGCCAGCAGTGAACCCCGAAGCACAGATACGCAGTATTTT.